The 20 T cell receptor beta chains given below trace back to one sample, sequenced in a study of T-cell memory formation after mild COVID-19. TCRdb independently ran MiXCR on the 5' RACE reads; one entry per CDR3 protein. The sample records roughly 80,000 distinct CDR3 sequences, around 27% being singletons. The sequenced sample consisted of PBMCs or a T cell subset sorted from them (not recorded which). These receptors originate from a man younger than 35 who had mild COVID-19 (a few samples of this study predate the infection). Cell type and time point are not known.

This clonotype was seen only a few times. This chain uses TRBV2 with TRBJ1-2, with D hard to call. Germline lookup yields CDR1 SNHLY and CDR2 FYNNEI. The V end was cut by 2 bases, the J end by 4 bases, with 5 bases between. The CDR3 is 12 residues long. The DNA for the CDR3 is TGTGCCAGCAGTGAACGACCCTATGGCTACACCTTC. It encodes CASSERPYGYTF.

This clonotype was found once. This CDR3 is CASSSRLYSNQPQHF. The CDR3 region has the DNA TGTGCCAGCAGTAGCAGACTCTATAGCAATCAGCCCCAGCATTTT. V gene TRBV2 combines with J gene TRBJ1-5; D remains ambiguous. Germline V gene lookup returns CDR1 SNHLY and CDR2 FYNNEI. The V end lost 5 bases, the J end lost 0 bases, and 11 bases lay between the germline ends. The CDR3 has 15 amino acids.

This clonotype has a count of ten or more. This rearrangement joins TRBV14 to TRBJ2-1; 8 bases match TRBD1. Germline loops: CDR1 SGHDN, CDR2 FVKESK. This CDR3 comprises 12 residues. J lost 7 bases, V lost 6 bases, and 2 bases had no gene match. Here the CDR3 reads CASSRQGNEQFF. The CDR3 nucleotides read TGTGCCAGCAGTCGACAGGGGAATGAGCAGTTCTTC.

This clonotype appeared a few times. The chain employs TRBV5-1 and TRBJ2-1; 10 bases fit TRBD2. After removal of 5 bases from V and 4 bases from J, the junction contained 6 bases not matched to a gene. The germline CDR1 and CDR2 sequences are SGHRS and YFSETQ. CDR3 length: 15 residues. CDR3 sequence: CASRPSGGEYNEQFF. CDR3 DNA: TGCGCCAGCAGGCCTAGCGGGGGCGAGTACAATGAGCAGTTCTTC.

This clonotype was seen a handful of times. The genes are TRBV5-1 and TRBJ2-2; D assignment may be TRBD1 or TRBD2 (5 bases each). Trimming removed 4 bases from V and 1 base from J, with 17 bases in between. CDR1 and CDR2 (germline): SGHRS, YFSETQ. The CDR3 totals 17 residues. The CDR3 DNA follows: TGCGCCAGCAGCCCGGGGCAATCCCCTTGGAACACCGGGGAGCTGTTTTTT. Protein product: CASSPGQSPWNTGELFF.

This clonotype came up many times. V gene TRBV5-1 combines with J gene TRBJ2-2; no reliable D call. The V and J ends lost 2 bases and 5 bases respectively, with 4 bases between them. Germline V CDR1 and CDR2: SGHRS, YFSETQ. This CDR3 comprises 12 residues. The CDR3 region is CASSFATGELFF. CDR3 in DNA: TGCGCCAGCAGCTTTGCAACCGGGGAGCTGTTTTTT.

The CDR3 region has the DNA TGTGCCAGCAGTTACGGGGACGGGACGGGAGGCTACACCTTC. The encoded protein is CASSYGDGTGGYTF. The chain couples TRBV6-6 to TRBJ1-2, with D perhaps matching TRBD1 (5 bases). CDR1 and CDR2 from the germline V gene are MNHNY and SVGAGI (reference sequence). Deletions cut 2 bases from V and 8 bases from J, with 15 bases between. This CDR3 region has 14 residues.

This clonotype showed up just a few times. The chain is built from TRBV9 and TRBJ2-6; a weak D match, TRBD1 (7 bases). This CDR3 has 15 residues. Trimming removed 4 bases at V and 5 bases at J, with 13 bases between. Per germline, CDR1 SGDLS and CDR2 YYNGEE. The CDR3 DNA is TGTGCCAGCAGCCCAGGGGGGTATAGGGCCAACGTCCTGACTTTC. Amino acids: CASSPGGYRANVLTF. Full variable domain (remainder filled in from reference TRBV9 and TRBJ2-6): DSGVTQTPKHLITATGQRVTLRCSPRSGDLSVYWYQQSLDQGLQFLIQYYNGEERAKGNILERFSAQQFPDLHSELNLSSLELGDSALYFCASSPGGYRANVLTFGAGSRLTVL.

J is TRBJ2-7 and V is TRBV29-1, with 10 bases matching TRBD1. From germline, CDR1 is SQVTM and CDR2 ANQGSEA. V lost 3 bases to trimming and J lost 1 base; unmatched junction nucleotides: 6. The CDR3 has 15 residues. The CDR3, as DNA: TGCAGCGTTGAGGGGACAGGGGAAAAGTCCTACGAGCAGTACTTC. It yields the protein CSVEGTGEKSYEQYF.

The V call is TRBV27, the J call TRBJ1-1; the D is unclear. The CDR3 is made up of 13 amino acids. The V gene lost 2 bases and the J gene lost 1 base, with 5 bases spanning the gap. Germline-derived CDR1 and CDR2 are MNHEY and SMNVEV (reference sequence). The CDR3, as DNA: TGTGCCAGCAGTTTAACCGAGAACACTGAAGCTTTCTTT. This gives the protein CASSLTENTEAFF.

The chain employs TRBV7-2 and TRBJ1-1, with D possibly being TRBD1 (5 bases). V was trimmed by 1 base and J by 0 bases, leaving 15 bases between them. The germline V gene has CDR1 SGHTA and CDR2 FQGNSA. The CDR3 has 17 residues. CDR3 sequence (DNA): TGTGCCAGCAGCTTAGAGGGGCTTATTTACATGAACACTGAAGCTTTCTTT. Translating it yields CASSLEGLIYMNTEAFF. Drawing the rest from reference TRBV7-2 and TRBJ1-1, the complete variable domain is GAGVSQSPSNKVTEKGKDVELRCDPISGHTALYWYRQSLGQGLEFLIYFQGNSAPDKSGLPSDRFSAERTGGSVSTLTIQRTQQEDSAVYLCASSLEGLIYMNTEAFFGQGTRLTVV.

The J gene is TRBJ2-3, the V gene TRBV13; no firm D call. V gave up 4 bases and J gave up 0 bases, with 14 bases separating them. Germline V gene lookup returns CDR1 PRHDT and CDR2 FYEKMQ (reference sequence). There are 16 residues in the CDR3. The CDR3 coding sequence is TGTGCCAGCAGCTCCACGACTGGCACAAGCACAGATACGCAGTATTTT. As protein: CASSSTTGTSTDTQYF. Drawing the rest from reference TRBV13 and TRBJ2-3, the complete variable domain is AAGVIQSPRHLIKEKRETATLKCYPIPRHDTVYWYQQGPGQDPQFLISFYEKMQSDKGSIPDRFSAQQFSDYHSELNMSSLELGDSALYFCASSSTTGTSTDTQYFGPGTRLTVL.

This clonotype was counted between two and nine times. The chain uses TRBV5-4 and TRBJ2-2, with D possibly matching TRBD1 (6 bases). Trimming shortened V by 0 bases and J by 6 bases, and 12 bases separated the two germline ends. Per the germline V gene, CDR1 is SGHNT and CDR2 is YYREEE (reference sequence). This CDR3 has 15 amino acids. Here the CDR3 DNA reads TGTGCCAGCAGCTTGGTTGGGACACCCCCCGGGGAGCTGTTTTTT. Its translation: CASSLVGTPPGELFF.

This clonotype occurred a few times. V is TRBV4-1 and J is TRBJ1-2, with 8 bases aligning to TRBD1. Trimming at V came to 0 bases and at J to 4 bases, leaving 7 bases not matched to a gene. CDR3 length equals 16 residues. Germline CDR1 is MGHRA and CDR2 is YSYEKL. The CDR3 nucleotides read TGCGCCAGCAGCCAAGACGTCGGGCAGGGGGCCTATGGCTACACCTTC. Translated, it gives CASSQDVGQGAYGYTF.

The chain recombines TRBV12-3 or TRBV12-4 with TRBJ2-5; weak D call: TRBD1 (5 bases). V was trimmed by 5 bases and J by 4 bases, leaving 17 bases between them. The CDR3 contains 15 residues. CDR3 DNA: TGTGCCAGCAGTCTACTGGATACAGGCATAGAGACCCAGTACTTC. Translating it yields CASSLLDTGIETQYF.

The J gene is TRBJ2-1, the V gene TRBV19; unclear D gene. Looked up from germline, CDR1 is LNHDA and CDR2 is SQIVND (reference sequence). The V and J ends lost 3 bases and 5 bases respectively, with 5 bases between them. The CDR3 runs 12 residues. In DNA form, the CDR3 reads TGTGCCAGTAGTATTAGGAACAATGAGCAGTTCTTC. This sequence encodes CASSIRNNEQFF.

The chain employs TRBV7-9 and TRBJ1-2; 7 nucleotides line up with TRBD1. The length of the CDR3 is 17 residues. The junction had 13 bases not matched to a gene; V was cut back by 2 bases and J by 4 bases. Germline loops: CDR1 SEHNR, CDR2 FQNEAQ (reference sequence). The chain's CDR3 is CASSLLGQEVLGYGYTF. CDR3 nucleotide sequence: TGTGCCAGCAGCTTACTAGGACAGGAGGTTCTCGGCTATGGCTACACCTTC.

The genes are TRBV5-1 and TRBJ2-2; D is unclear. V was pared by 4 bases and J by 1 base, with 8 bases between. The CDR3 contains 14 residues. Germline V lookup: CDR1 SGHRS, CDR2 YFSETQ. This chain's CDR3 is CASSLYKNTGELFF. DNA for the CDR3: TGCGCCAGCAGCCTCTACAAGAACACCGGGGAGCTGTTTTTT.

J is TRBJ2-1 and V is TRBV20-1; D unresolved. The CDR3 sequence is 13 residues long. V was clipped by 3 bases and J by 2 bases, with 8 bases between them. Germline CDR1 DFQATT, CDR2 SNEGSKA (reference sequence). The CDR3 sequence: CSARRWTYNEQFF. CDR3 in DNA: TGCAGTGCTAGGCGGTGGACCTACAATGAGCAGTTCTTC.

This rearrangement joins TRBV6-2 or TRBV6-3 to TRBJ2-3; maybe TRBD2 (7 bases). Germline loops: CDR1 MNHEY, CDR2 SVGEGT. Trimming cost V 5 bases and J 0 bases, with 12 bases left between them. The CDR3 is 15 amino acids. The CDR3 region is CASSQGGVSTDTQYF. The CDR3 DNA reads as TGTGCCAGCAGTCAAGGGGGGGTTAGCACAGATACGCAGTATTTT.